This TCR beta chain was captured by sequencing in a study of T-cell reconstitution after alpha-beta-depleted transplantation in children. This clonotype turned up a few times. Molecular barcoding with unique molecular identifiers was used for the TCRbeta library. TCRdb recomputed calls from the PCR reads with MiXCR, one row per CDR3 protein. The data show 550,000 to 800,000 distinct CDR3 sequences, about 12% seen once. Between the trimmed V and J ends, which lost 8 bases and 3 bases, there was a span of 14 bases. CDR1 is LGHDT and CDR2 is YNNKEL in the germline V gene (reference sequence). The CDR3 length is 13 residues.

The input for sequencing was PBMCs, taken before TCRalphabeta/CD19-depleted stem cell transplant. This clonotype was sampled from a girl aged 2-10 years with congenital amegakaryocytic thrombocytopenia, due to receive a stem cell transplant. The genes are TRBV3-1 and TRBJ2-7, with D possibly matching TRBD2 (6 bases). For the CDR3, the DNA is TGTGCCAGCCAAGACCGGACTATCTACGAGCAGTACTTC. It translates to CASQDRTIYEQYF.